These T cell receptor beta chains were read from a single sample in a study of blood T cells in healthy people across ages. TCRdb redid the calling of the 5' RACE reads with MiXCR, one entry per CDR3 protein. Of approximately 820,000 distinct CDR3 sequences listed, around 45% were seen once; the top ten hold approximately 19%. The material sequenced was blood. The receptors come from a man between 60 and 70 years old in good health. CDR3s include the opening cysteine and the closing phenylalanine or tryptophan. A D gene is named only where the DNA matches it firmly. The listing skips clone size in some rows; elsewhere it reads once, few, many or a size class.

>TRBJ2-2|TRBV20-1|-|14|TRBD1
CSAPGTGHTGELFF
TGCAGTGCTCCCGGGACAGGACACACCGGGGAGCTGTTTTTT
>TRBJ2-1|TRBV9|few|15|TRBD2
CASSVGLAAYNEQFF
TGTGCCAGCAGCGTAGGGCTAGCGGCCTACAATGAGCAGTTCTTC
>TRBJ2-2|TRBV20-1|-|14|-
CSARLSSNTGELFF
TGCAGTGCTAGGCTTAGCTCAAACACCGGGGAGCTGTTTTTT
>TRBJ2-7|TRBV20-1|-|13|TRBD2
CSAEWGGSYEQYF
TGCAGTGCCGAGTGGGGGGGGAGCTACGAGCAGTACTTC
>TRBJ2-5|TRBV21-1|-|16|-
CASSKGGGGLGKTQYF
TGTGCCAGCAGCAAAGGTGGGGGGGGCCTCGGAAAGACCCAGTACTTC
>TRBJ2-7|TRBV5-1|-|16|TRBD1
CASSLDGTGVSYEQYF
TGCGCCAGCAGCTTGGACGGGACAGGGGTGAGTTACGAGCAGTACTTC
>TRBJ2-1|TRBV20-1|few|16|TRBD2
CSARLQTSGVYNEQFF
TGCAGTGCTAGACTCCAGACTAGCGGGGTCTACAATGAGCAGTTCTTC
>TRBJ2-5|TRBV6-2/TRBV6-3|-|17|TRBD2
CASSYPGLAEFQETQYF
TGTGCCAGCAGTTACCCGGGACTAGCGGAATTCCAAGAGACCCAGTACTTC
>TRBJ2-7|TRBV12-3/TRBV12-4|few|14|TRBD2
CASTTSGGPYEQYF
TGTGCCAGCACCACAAGCGGGGGGCCTTACGAGCAGTACTTC
>TRBJ2-1|TRBV18|-|12|-
CASSRVEETQFF
TGTGCCAGCTCACGGGTAGAGGAGACCCAGTTCTTC